Following are 21 T cell receptor beta chains from one sample sequenced in a study of blood T cell repertoires in COVID-19. Method: immunoSEQ multiplex PCR; TCRdb's copy keeps in-frame clones and lacks some. The sample yields roughly 250,000 clones, about 80% seen once. Sample: peripheral blood. The receptors stem from a woman over 75 with acute or convalescent COVID-19.

This sequence joins TRBV7-3 and TRBJ2-1; TRBD2 might be the D (6 bases). V lost 1 base and J lost 9, with 10 bases in between. The CDR3 has 13 amino acids. In germline, CDR1 is SGHTA, CDR2 FQGTGA. The CDR3 DNA follows: TGTGCCAGCAGCTTAAATCTGGAGGGTGAGCAGTTCTTC. Its protein is CASSLNLEGEQFF. The full variable domain, its missing parts supplied by reference TRBV7-3 and TRBJ2-1, is GAGVSQTPSNKVTEKGKYVELRCDPISGHTALYWYRQSLGQGPEFLIYFQGTGAADDSGLPNDRFFAVRPEGSVSTLKIQRTERGDSAVYLCASSLNLEGEQFFGPGTRLTVL.

The chain carries TRBV9 and TRBJ1-3; D is undetermined. The V gene's germline CDR1 is SGDLS and CDR2 YYNGEE. V shed 1 base and J shed 3 bases, with 2 bases lying between them. This CDR3 spans 12 amino acids. CDR3 coding DNA: TGTGCCAGCAGCGTACTTGGAAACACCATATATTTT. It specifies CASSVLGNTIYF. The entire variable domain, with the rest obtained from reference TRBV9 and TRBJ1-3, is as follows: DSGVTQTPKHLITATGQRVTLRCSPRSGDLSVYWYQQSLDQGLQFLIQYYNGEERAKGNILERFSAQQFPDLHSELNLSSLELGDSALYFCASSVLGNTIYFGEGSWLTVV.

The chain joins TRBV2 to TRBJ1-2; 10 positions agree with TRBD1. CDR3 length: 12 amino acids. V was pared by 6 bases and J by 7 bases, with 2 bases of the junction left unmatched. The germline V gene encodes CDR1 SNHLY and CDR2 FYNNEI. Here the CDR3 DNA reads TGTGCCAGCAGCGGGACAGGGGTTGGCTACACCTTC. Its translation is CASSGTGVGYTF.

The rearrangement links TRBV2 to TRBJ1-1, with D possibly being TRBD1 (5 bases). Germline V gene sequence: CDR1 SNHLY, CDR2 FYNNEI. The CDR3 length is 14 residues. The V end lost 10 bases, the J end lost 1 base, and 16 bases lay between the germline ends. The CDR3 DNA reads TGTGCCAACACCTACAGGTTGGCGAACACTGAAGCTTTCTTT. Amino acids: CANTYRLANTEAFF.

V usage is TRBV6-5 and J usage is TRBJ1-5, with a tentative D call TRBD1 (5 bases). The V and J ends lost 3 bases and 4 bases respectively, with 16 bases between them. This CDR3 contains 16 residues. In germline, CDR1 is MNHEY, CDR2 SVGAGI. CDR3 protein: CASSYYTRDSNQPQHF. In nucleotides, the CDR3 is TGTGCCAGCAGTTATTACACCAGGGATTCTAATCAGCCCCAGCATTTT.

The chain employs TRBV6-1 and TRBJ1-5; D ambiguous. The V end lost 3 bases, the J end lost 7 bases, and 10 bases lay between the germline ends. This CDR3 contains 13 residues. CDR1 is MNHNS, CDR2 SASEGT, per germline. The CDR3 nucleotides read TGTGCCAGCAGTGAGAGGGCTATACAGCCCCAGCATTTT. Translated: CASSERAIQPQHF.

The chain joins TRBV19 to TRBJ1-5; D remains ambiguous. The V and J ends lost 1 base and 5 bases respectively, with 6 bases between them. The CDR3 runs to 13 residues. Germline lookup yields CDR1 LNHDA and CDR2 SQIVND (reference sequence). CDR3 bases: TGTGCCAGTAGTATAGCCCCATATCAGCCCCAGCATTTT. This encodes CASSIAPYQPQHF.

This clone appeared a few times. The chain employs TRBV28 and TRBJ2-1; 10 bases are a match to TRBD1. The CDR3 sequence is 16 residues long. V lost 1 base to trimming and J lost 5 bases; unmatched junction nucleotides: 5. Germline-derived CDR1 and CDR2 are MDHEN and SYDVKM. CDR3 residues: CASSLSGQGVNNEQFF. The CDR3 bases are TGTGCCAGCAGTTTATCTGGACAGGGGGTGAACAATGAGCAGTTCTTC.

J is TRBJ2-3 and V is TRBV9; D might be TRBD2 (6 bases). V lost 1 base to trimming and J lost 4 bases, with 10 bases between them. This CDR3 spans 14 amino acids. CDR1 SGDLS and CDR2 YYNGEE come from the germline V gene. For the CDR3, the DNA is TGTGCCAGCAGCGTAACTAGCCTGTCAGATACGCAGTATTTT. It encodes CASSVTSLSDTQYF.

The chain recombines TRBV25-1 with TRBJ1-1, with a weak D call TRBD1 (6 bases). V was shortened by 3 bases and J by 1 base, with 12 bases between the two germline ends. CDR3 length: 15 residues. Germline V lookup: CDR1 MGHDK, CDR2 SYGVNS. The CDR3 region has the DNA TGTGCCAGCAGTGATCAGGGGATTGGGAACACTGAAGCTTTCTTT. It codes for CASSDQGIGNTEAFF.

The chain carries TRBV7-9 and TRBJ1-4, with a tentative D call TRBD1 (5 bases). The CDR3 runs 14 residues. Germline CDR1 and CDR2: SEHNR and FQNEAQ (reference sequence). V shed 11 bases and J shed 5 bases, with 18 bases lying between them. The CDR3 spells CAAARSGRNEKLFF. The CDR3 coding sequence is TGTGCCGCAGCAAGGTCAGGGCGGAATGAAAAACTGTTTTTT. Complete variable domain (other parts from reference TRBV7-9 and TRBJ1-4): DTGVSQNPRHKITKRGQNVTFRCDPISEHNRLYWYRQTLGQGPEFLTYFQNEAQLEKSRLLSDRFSAERPKGSFSTLEIQRTEQGDSAMYLCAAARSGRNEKLFFGSGTQLSVL.

V gene TRBV24-1 combines with J gene TRBJ2-3; D not certain. Germline CDR1 and CDR2: KGHDR and SFDVKD. Trimming stripped 0 bases from V and 0 bases from J, with 15 bases between. The CDR3 contains 18 residues. CDR3 residues: CATSDLGPDSRSTDTQYF. The CDR3 coding sequence is TGTGCCACCAGTGATTTGGGCCCCGACTCGAGGAGCACAGATACGCAGTATTTT.

The rearrangement joins TRBV7-9 to TRBJ1-6; 8 positions match TRBD1. Germline V gene data show CDR1 as SEHNR and CDR2 as FQNEAQ (reference sequence). The CDR3 loop spans 16 amino acids. V shed 5 bases, J shed 7 bases, and the junction held 10 bases outside the gene matches. This CDR3 is CASSTLSGGDNSPLHF. The CDR3 nucleotides read TGTGCCAGCAGCACACTATCAGGGGGCGACAATTCACCCCTCCACTTT.

V is TRBV15 and J is TRBJ1-5; 7 bases are a match to TRBD1. Germline trimming cut 0 bases from V and 2 bases from J; bases unmatched to any gene: 4. From germline, CDR1 is LNHNV and CDR2 YYDKDF (reference sequence). The CDR3 contains 16 residues. Here the CDR3 DNA reads TGTGCCACCAGCAGAGAAGGGGGCTATGGCAATCAGCCCCAGCATTTT. It specifies CATSREGGYGNQPQHF.

The V and J genes are TRBV7-2 and TRBJ1-2, with a weak D call TRBD1 (5 bases). CDR1 is SGHTA and CDR2 is FQGNSA in the germline V gene. The length of the CDR3 is 15 residues. V dropped 5 bases and J dropped 4 bases, with 17 bases sitting between them. The chain's CDR3 is CASSPQEGAGYGYTF. CDR3 DNA: TGTGCCAGCAGCCCCCAGGAAGGGGCTGGCTATGGCTACACCTTC.

The chain employs TRBV12-3 or TRBV12-4 and TRBJ2-2, with D possibly TRBD1 on 6 matching bases. CDR3 length: 13 residues. V lost 3 bases and J 5 bases, leaving 7 bases between the germline ends. This CDR3 is CASSLRGTGELFF. In DNA form, the CDR3 reads TGTGCCAGCAGTTTGAGGGGGACCGGGGAGCTGTTTTTT.

V is TRBV21-1 and J is TRBJ1-1; the table names TRBD1, a call not compared with the DNA. TRBV21-1 constitutes a pseudogene. The CDR3 has 16 residues. CDR3 loop: CASSKGSGDRVELAFF. The CDR3 nucleotides read TGTGCCAGCAGCAAAGGAAGTGGGGACAGGGTCGAGTTGGCTTTCTTT.

The chain employs TRBV5-1 and TRBJ2-1; 7 bases agree with TRBD1. The CDR3 totals 14 residues. Germline CDR1 SGHRS, CDR2 YFSETQ. Trimming cost V 0 bases and J 8 bases; bases outside gene matches: 5. CDR3: CASSLGTGADEQFF. In DNA, the CDR3 is TGCGCCAGCAGCTTGGGCACAGGGGCCGATGAGCAGTTCTTC. Combining the CDR3 with reference TRBV5-1 and TRBJ2-1 gives the whole variable domain KAGVTQTPRYLIKTRGQQVTLSCSPISGHRSVSWYQQTPGQGLQFLFEYFSETQRNKGNFPGRFSGRQFSNSRSEMNVSTLELGDSALYLCASSLGTGADEQFFGPGTRLTVL.

The genes are TRBV19 and TRBJ1-2; D is possibly TRBD1 (5 bases). The V end lost 9 bases, the J end lost 4 bases, and 12 bases lay between the germline ends. The germline V gene has CDR1 LNHDA and CDR2 SQIVND (reference sequence). The CDR3 sequence is 12 residues long. In DNA, the CDR3 is TGTGCCAGCGTGCAGGGTCCCTATGGCTACACCTTC. Amino acid sequence: CASVQGPYGYTF. The full variable domain, its missing parts supplied by reference TRBV19 and TRBJ1-2, is DGGITQSPKYLFRKEGQNVTLSCEQNLNHDAMYWYRQDPGQGLRLIYYSQIVNDFQKGDIAEGYSVSREKKESFPLTVTSAQKNPTAFYLCASVQGPYGYTFGSGTRLTVV.

The chain is built from TRBV5-1 and TRBJ2-5; 7 nucleotides line up with TRBD1. CDR3 size: 14 residues. V shed 1 base and J 3 bases; nucleotides not matched to a gene: 3. CDR1 and CDR2 (germline): SGHRS, YFSETQ. The CDR3 loop reads CASSLIDREETQYF. The CDR3 DNA reads TGCGCCAGCAGCTTGATTGACAGGGAAGAGACCCAGTACTTC. Full variable domain (missing parts from reference TRBV5-1 and TRBJ2-5): KAGVTQTPRYLIKTRGQQVTLSCSPISGHRSVSWYQQTPGQGLQFLFEYFSETQRNKGNFPGRFSGRQFSNSRSEMNVSTLELGDSALYLCASSLIDREETQYFGPGTRLLVL.

The gene calls are TRBV9 and TRBJ1-2; D call uncertain. V was trimmed by 3 bases and J by 4 bases, leaving 13 bases between them. CDR3 length equals 14 residues. CDR1 is SGDLS and CDR2 is YYNGEE in the germline V gene. Here the CDR3 reads CASSGHLRAYGYTF. For the CDR3, the DNA is TGTGCCAGCAGCGGTCACCTGCGGGCCTATGGCTACACCTTC. The complete variable domain, with remaining parts taken from reference TRBV9 and TRBJ1-2, reads DSGVTQTPKHLITATGQRVTLRCSPRSGDLSVYWYQQSLDQGLQFLIQYYNGEERAKGNILERFSAQQFPDLHSELNLSSLELGDSALYFCASSGHLRAYGYTFGSGTRLTVV.